This paragraph covers one T cell receptor beta chain sequence. This CDR3 comprises 15 residues. Trimming removed 4 bases at V and 4 bases at J, with 14 bases between. Germline V CDR1 and CDR2: SEHNR, FQNEAQ (reference sequence). The data were obtained in a study of early T cells in non-severe SARS-CoV-2 infection. The protocol attached unique molecular identifiers to individual cDNA molecules. TCRdb re-called the 5' RACE reads through MiXCR, storing one row per CDR3 protein. Of about 50,000 distinct CDR3 sequences in the sample, around 10% are singletons; the top ten hold approximately 13%. The TCR sequence derives from an adult who was a healthcare worker with PCR-confirmed SARS-CoV-2 infection or an uninfected control (not recorded which). The specimen was whole blood. The chain joins TRBV7-9 to TRBJ2-1; possibly TRBD1 or TRBD2 for D (6 bases each). The DNA of the CDR3 is TGTGCCAGCAGCTCTCGCCAGGGGACTTACAATGAGCAGTTCTTC. Translated: CASSSRQGTYNEQFF.